The text below deals with one TCR beta chain. Trimming removed 6 bases from V and 13 bases from J; junction bases left unmatched: 7. Per the germline V gene, CDR1 is MNHEY and CDR2 is SMNVEV (reference sequence). This CDR3 spans 13 amino acids. The sample comes from a study of blood T cell repertoires in COVID-19. Study in general: From the United States, Italy and Spain came samples of acute and convalescent COVID-19. PBMCs, B-cell-depleted T cells, or T cells were the source of the cDNA or gDNA that made up the material.

Study processing details: Nucleated cell number was recorded as an estimate derived from reference gene primer amplification. TCRdb keeps only in-frame clones here, not all; method: immunoSEQ multiplex PCR. V, J and clone size reflect that table, while D and trimming were determined from the DNA. Among 50,000 or so clones, 86% were seen once, and the ten largest hold around 28%. The sequence was collected from a human donor in a cohort sampled during active COVID-19. The V and J genes are TRBV27 and TRBJ2-5, with 14 bases that match TRBD2. Material for sequencing was peripheral blood. The chain's CDR3 is CASSTGLAGGWYF. DNA for the CDR3: TGTGCCAGCAGCACCGGACTAGCGGGGGGCTGGTACTTC.